This passage covers 5 T cell receptor beta chains from one sample sequenced in a study of T-cell reconstitution after alpha-beta-depleted transplantation in children. Library preparation (for TCRbeta) was performed with unique molecular identifiers. Each CDR3 protein gets one entry after TCRdb re-called the PCR reads with MiXCR. Of about 500,000 distinct CDR3 sequences in the sample, over 25% are singletons; the top ten hold less than 2.5%. The sample in question was PBMCs from the stem cell graft donor, obtained from the stem cell graft. The receptor source for this set is a human donor who donated a stem cell graft to a child with aplastic anemia.

This clonotype has more than one count but fewer than ten. The gene calls are TRBV20-1 and TRBJ2-2; D possibly corresponds to TRBD1 (5 bases). Germline lookup yields CDR1 DFQATT and CDR2 SNEGSKA (reference sequence). The CDR3 has 14 residues. V was cut by 2 bases and J by 2 bases, with 9 bases left in between. CDR3: CSARPGHNTGELFF. As DNA, the CDR3 is TGCAGTGCTAGACCCGGACATAACACCGGGGAGCTGTTTTTT.

This clonotype has a handful of counts. The CDR3 coding sequence is TGTGCCAGCAGTGGCCGGACTAGCGGTCCGCTTGAGCAGTTCTTC. Its protein is CASSGRTSGPLEQFF. The chain recombines TRBV27 with TRBJ2-1; 10 positions match TRBD2. This CDR3 is 15 amino acids long. V gave up 5 bases and J gave up 9 bases; unmatched junction bases: 10. Per germline, CDR1 MNHEY and CDR2 SMNVEV (reference sequence).

This chain connects TRBV12-3 or TRBV12-4 to TRBJ2-6, with 8 bases aligning to TRBD1. V lost 6 bases and J lost 2; bases outside the gene matches: 9. This CDR3 contains 17 residues. DNA for the CDR3: TGTGCCAGCAGCCCCGGACAGGGTCTCCCTGGGGCCAACGTCCTGACTTTC. This encodes CASSPGQGLPGANVLTF.

Only a few counts were recorded for this clonotype. The chain has TRBV12-3 or TRBV12-4 and TRBJ2-1, with 10 bases fitting TRBD2. CDR3 length: 15 amino acids. V dropped 5 bases and J dropped 6; count of bases not matched to a gene: 7. CDR3 bases: TGTGCCAGCAGTCGTCTAGCGGGAGTCAGCAATGAGCAGTTCTTC. This gives the protein CASSRLAGVSNEQFF.

The rearrangement uses TRBV27 and TRBJ2-7; TRBD2 matches at 9 bases. The germline V gene encodes CDR1 MNHEY and CDR2 SMNVEV (reference sequence). The CDR3 consists of 14 residues. V lost 3 bases, J lost 3 bases, and 3 bases stayed unmatched. CDR3 amino acids: CASSFRGGGYEQYF. In DNA form, the CDR3 reads TGTGCCAGCAGTTTTCGCGGGGGGGGCTACGAGCAGTACTTC.